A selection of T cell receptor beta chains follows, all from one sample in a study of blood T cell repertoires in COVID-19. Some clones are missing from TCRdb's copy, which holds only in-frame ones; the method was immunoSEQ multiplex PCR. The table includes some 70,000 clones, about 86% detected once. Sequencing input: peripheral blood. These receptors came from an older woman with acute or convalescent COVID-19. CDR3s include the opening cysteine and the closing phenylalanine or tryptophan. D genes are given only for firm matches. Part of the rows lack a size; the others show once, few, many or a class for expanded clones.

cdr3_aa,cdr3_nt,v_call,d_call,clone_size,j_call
CASSTGPLAGNQPQHF,TGTGCCAGTAGTACAGGGCCCTTAGCGGGCAATCAGCCCCAGCATTTT,TRBV19,.,.,TRBJ1-5
CASSFGRGQYEQYF,TGTGCCAGCAGCTTTGGCAGGGGTCAATACGAGCAGTACTTC,TRBV13,.,.,TRBJ2-7
CASSLYRGGNTEAFF,TGTGCCAGCAGTTTATATAGGGGAGGGAACACTGAAGCTTTCTTT,TRBV28,.,.,TRBJ1-1
CATSRRAVRAHEQYF,TGTGCCACCAGCAGACGAGCGGTACGGGCCCACGAGCAGTACTTC,TRBV15,.,.,TRBJ2-7
CAWSGTSVLGEQYF,TGTGCCTGGAGTGGGACTAGCGTCTTGGGCGAGCAGTACTTC,TRBV30,TRBD2,few,TRBJ2-7
CASSPYPTTGTNTEAFF,TGTGCCAGCAGTCCCTACCCGACGACAGGGACTAACACTGAAGCTTTCTTT,TRBV28,TRBD1,.,TRBJ1-1
CATSNDLGIINSPLHF,TGTGCCACCTCAAATGATCTAGGAATCATTAATTCACCCCTCCACTTT,TRBV28,.,.,TRBJ1-6
CASSLSQGTTEAFF,TGTGCCAGCAGCTTGTCGCAGGGGACCACTGAAGCTTTCTTT,TRBV5-4,.,.,TRBJ1-1
CASSLSGGASYNEQFF,TGTGCCAGCAGCTTGAGTGGCGGGGCCTCCTACAATGAGCAGTTCTTC,TRBV5-4,.,.,TRBJ2-1
CASSRPSGGYVTGELFF,TGCGCCAGCAGCCGCCCTAGCGGGGGGTATGTCACCGGGGAGCTGTTTTTT,TRBV4-1,TRBD2,few,TRBJ2-2
CASSRLDRVTYEQYF,TGTGCCAGCAGCCGATTAGACAGGGTGACCTACGAGCAGTACTTC,TRBV28,TRBD1,.,TRBJ2-7
CASRSGTGDGYTF,TGCGCCAGCAGATCCGGGACGGGGGATGGCTACACCTTC,TRBV10-2,.,.,TRBJ1-2
CASSSLEGGYTF,TGCGCCAGCAGCTCCCTGGAGGGTGGCTACACCTTC,TRBV5-1,.,.,TRBJ1-2
CASSSRQGGFPEAFF,TGCGCCAGCAGCTCCCGACAGGGGGGGTTTCCTGAAGCTTTCTTT,TRBV5-1,TRBD1,.,TRBJ1-1
CASSPTRGGVSYGYTF,TGTGCCAGCAGCCCGACCCGAGGGGGGGTCTCCTATGGCTACACCTTC,TRBV7-9,.,once,TRBJ1-2
CASSLDRGGRAFF,TGTGCCAGCAGCTTAGATAGGGGGGGCCGAGCTTTCTTT,TRBV11-2,.,few,TRBJ1-1
CASSVAYRGGTNYGYTF,TGTGCCAGCAGCGTAGCGTATCGAGGGGGCACTAACTATGGCTACACCTTC,TRBV9,TRBD1,.,TRBJ1-2
CASSFSGTGAYNEQFF,TGCGCCAGCAGCTTCTCCGGGACAGGGGCCTACAATGAGCAGTTCTTC,TRBV5-1,TRBD1,.,TRBJ2-1
CASSLGDTNSPLHF,TGCGCCAGCAGCTTGGGGGACACAAATTCACCCCTCCACTTT,TRBV5-1,.,.,TRBJ1-6
CASSAGRGETQYF,TGTGCCAGCAGCGCGGGACGTGGGGAGACCCAGTACTTC,TRBV3-1/TRBV3-2,.,.,TRBJ2-5
CAWSVTGNEQFF,TGTGCCTGGAGTGTAACTGGCAATGAGCAGTTCTTC,TRBV30,.,.,TRBJ2-1
CASSQVVDRAQYF,TGTGCCAGCAGCCAAGTTGTCGACAGGGCCCAGTACTTC,TRBV3-1/TRBV3-2,TRBD1,few,TRBJ2-5
CASSFLPAEKNGYTF,TGTGCCAGCAGTTTTCTCCCCGCCGAGAAGAATGGCTACACCTTC,TRBV27,.,.,TRBJ1-2
CASSFSSGGNEQFF,TGCGCCAGCAGCTTCTCTAGCGGGGGCAATGAGCAGTTCTTC,TRBV5-1,TRBD2,.,TRBJ2-1
CASSPWAVDTEAFF,TGCGCCAGTAGCCCGTGGGCAGTCGACACTGAAGCTTTCTTT,TRBV5-1,.,.,TRBJ1-1